This is a list of T cell receptor beta chains from one sample in a study of naive and memory T cell subsets. TCRdb analysed the UMI-ligation and nested PCR reads with MiXCR anew, one entry per CDR3 protein. The profile shows around 17,000 distinct CDR3 sequences, 8% to 9.5% of them singletons. Sequenced: central memory CD8+ T cells from blood. Receptors were obtained from a human donor in good health. Each CDR3 is given with its conserved first and last residue. The D gene is left open where the match is weak. Part of the rows lack a size; the others show once, few, many or a class for expanded clones.

v_call	clone_size	j_call	d_call	cdr3_aa	cdr3_nt
TRBV30	-	TRBJ2-3	-	CAWSVKGDVDTQYF	TGTGCCTGGAGTGTAAAGGGTGATGTAGATACGCAGTATTTT
TRBV20-1	few	TRBJ1-4	-	CSTPGTENEKLFF	TGCAGCACCCCCGGGACGGAGAATGAAAAACTGTTTTTT
TRBV24-1	many	TRBJ2-5	-	CATSDPPRTGEETQYF	TGTGCCACCAGTGACCCTCCCCGCACAGGTGAAGAGACCCAGTACTTC
TRBV15	many	TRBJ2-1	-	CATSRTDGTYNEQFF	TGTGCCACCAGCAGAACCGACGGTACTTACAATGAGCAGTTCTTC
TRBV2	-	TRBJ2-1	-	CASRGDTKMSNEQFF	TGTGCCAGCAGGGGGGACACGAAAATGTCCAATGAGCAGTTCTTC
TRBV5-5	many	TRBJ1-5	TRBD1	CASSLGTAINQPQHF	TGTGCCAGCAGCTTAGGGACAGCCATAAATCAGCCCCAGCATTTT
TRBV20-1	few	TRBJ2-3	-	CSVTTSTDTQYF	TGCAGTGTGACGACTAGCACAGATACGCAGTATTTT
TRBV6-2/TRBV6-3	many	TRBJ2-7	TRBD1	CASSDRGILEQYF	TGTGCCAGCAGTGACAGGGGGATACTCGAGCAGTACTTC
TRBV7-3	-	TRBJ2-2	-	CASSLGGTGELFF	TGTGCCAGCAGCTTAGGGGGCACCGGGGAGCTGTTTTTT
TRBV7-6	-	TRBJ2-5	TRBD2	CASSSLAGGLQETQYF	TGTGCCAGCAGCTCCCTAGCGGGAGGACTCCAAGAGACCCAGTACTTC
TRBV6-2/TRBV6-3	-	TRBJ2-2	TRBD1	CASSYGTGAGELFF	TGTGCCAGCAGTTACGGGACAGGGGCCGGGGAGCTGTTTTTT
TRBV29-1	-	TRBJ2-5	-	CSEGGSRQETQYF	TGCAGCGAAGGTGGCAGCCGCCAAGAGACCCAGTACTTC
TRBV7-3	few	TRBJ2-3	TRBD2	CASSLNVERDNGDGTDTQYF	TGTGCCAGCAGCCTGAACGTGGAGCGGGATAATGGGGATGGGACAGATACGCAGTATTTT
TRBV7-9	few	TRBJ2-7	TRBD1	CASSSGTGNKQYF	TGTGCCAGCAGCTCCGGGACAGGGAATAAGCAGTACTTC
TRBV6-6	many	TRBJ1-3	-	CASSWQDSGNTIYF	TGTGCCAGCAGTTGGCAGGACTCTGGAAACACCATATATTTT
TRBV13	-	TRBJ1-1	-	CASSLEVGNTEAFF	TGTGCCAGCAGCTTAGAGGTGGGGAACACTGAAGCTTTCTTT
TRBV27	few	TRBJ1-2	TRBD1	CASSLGQNYGYTF	TGTGCCAGCAGTTTGGGACAGAACTATGGCTACACCTTC
TRBV20-1	medium-sized	TRBJ2-1	-	CSASPRQAGGNEQFF	TGCAGTGCTAGTCCCCGACAGGCAGGTGGCAATGAGCAGTTCTTC
TRBV20-1	-	TRBJ1-6	TRBD1	CSASGQGADNSPLHF	TGCAGTGCCTCCGGACAGGGGGCTGATAATTCACCCCTCCACTTT
TRBV16	many	TRBJ1-1	-	CASSQGRRAEAFF	TGTGCCAGCAGCCAAGGGCGGCGGGCGGAAGCTTTCTTT
TRBV6-2/TRBV6-3	few	TRBJ1-5	TRBD1	CASSYKAGQGPNQPQHF	TGTGCCAGCAGTTATAAGGCGGGACAGGGCCCGAATCAGCCCCAGCATTTT
TRBV7-9	many	TRBJ2-7	-	CASRKGVFPYEQYF	TGTGCCAGCAGAAAAGGGGTCTTTCCCTACGAGCAGTACTTC
TRBV5-6	-	TRBJ1-2	-	CASSFGRQAAGYTF	TGTGCCAGCAGCTTTGGGCGCCAAGCGGCTGGCTACACCTTC
TRBV12-3/TRBV12-4	few	TRBJ2-2	-	CASSTAGELFF	TGTGCCAGCAGCACGGCCGGGGAGCTGTTTTTT
TRBV7-6	many	TRBJ2-7	TRBD2	CASSVSGRAYEQYF	TGTGCCAGCAGCGTTAGCGGGAGGGCCTACGAGCAGTACTTC
TRBV7-3	few	TRBJ2-1	TRBD1	CASSSGQGTNNEQFF	TGTGCCAGCAGCTCTGGACAGGGGACTAACAATGAGCAGTTCTTC
TRBV10-3	-	TRBJ2-5	-	CAISDPKTQYF	TGTGCCATCAGTGACCCCAAGACCCAGTACTTC
TRBV27	-	TRBJ1-1	-	CASSQDRFLNTEAFF	TGTGCCAGCAGCCAGGACCGATTTTTGAACACTGAAGCTTTCTTT
TRBV7-9	-	TRBJ1-1	-	CASRLGVGSVNTEAFF	TGTGCCAGCAGATTAGGTGTGGGGTCGGTGAACACTGAAGCTTTCTTT
TRBV27	many	TRBJ2-5	TRBD2	CASSTLAGQETQYF	TGTGCCAGCAGTACCCTAGCGGGCCAAGAGACCCAGTACTTC
TRBV20-1	medium-sized	TRBJ2-1	-	CSARDTGEQFF	TGCAGTGCTAGAGATACGGGTGAGCAGTTCTTC
TRBV11-3	-	TRBJ1-1	-	CASSSDGPLNTEAFF	TGTGCCAGCAGCTCGGACGGCCCTCTGAACACTGAAGCTTTCTTT
TRBV4-3	-	TRBJ2-7	-	CASSLDPRYEQYF	TGCGCCAGCAGCCTCGATCCTAGATACGAGCAGTACTTC
TRBV6-4	-	TRBJ2-2	-	CASSEDSTGELFF	TGTGCCAGCAGTGAGGACAGCACCGGGGAGCTGTTTTTT
TRBV27	few	TRBJ1-2	-	CASSLQGPYGYTF	TGTGCCAGCAGTTTACAGGGGCCCTATGGCTACACCTTC
TRBV4-3	-	TRBJ2-2	TRBD2	CASSQEKGLERGELFF	TGCGCCAGCAGCCAAGAGAAAGGACTAGAGAGGGGGGAGCTGTTTTTT
TRBV6-5	-	TRBJ1-2	TRBD1	CASSTQGGGYGYTF	TGTGCCAGCAGTACACAGGGGGGGGGCTATGGCTACACCTTC
TRBV7-3	-	TRBJ2-7	-	CASSVGGSSYEQYF	TGTGCCAGCAGCGTAGGGGGGAGCTCCTACGAGCAGTACTTC
TRBV6-2/TRBV6-3	many	TRBJ1-1	-	CASSYRGENTEAFF	TGTGCCAGCAGTTACAGGGGGGAGAACACTGAAGCTTTCTTT
TRBV6-5	-	TRBJ2-7	-	CASSYHPRGEQYF	TGTGCCAGCAGTTACCACCCCAGGGGAGAGCAGTACTTC
TRBV27	few	TRBJ2-3	-	CASSLSAGPIDTQYF	TGTGCCAGCAGTTTATCGGCAGGCCCCATAGATACGCAGTATTTT
TRBV12-3/TRBV12-4	-	TRBJ2-3	-	CATAPMADTQYF	TGTGCCACCGCCCCCATGGCAGATACGCAGTATTTT
TRBV7-8	-	TRBJ2-3	TRBD2	CASSLAASGRTDTQYF	TGTGCCAGCAGCTTAGCGGCTAGCGGGAGAACAGATACGCAGTATTTT
TRBV9	-	TRBJ2-7	TRBD1	CASSGGQGVYEQYF	TGTGCCAGCAGCGGTGGACAGGGTGTCTACGAGCAGTACTTC
TRBV4-3	medium-sized	TRBJ1-2	TRBD1	CASSPGQGAYGYTF	TGCGCCAGCAGCCCAGGACAGGGGGCTTATGGCTACACCTTC
TRBV27	few	TRBJ1-2	-	CASSLSWGLYGYTF	TGTGCCAGCAGTTTATCGTGGGGACTCTATGGCTACACCTTC
TRBV19	many	TRBJ2-7	-	CASSPSLYEQYF	TGTGCCAGTAGTCCCAGCCTCTACGAGCAGTACTTC
TRBV11-2	few	TRBJ2-1	TRBD1	CASTRQGAYNEQFF	TGTGCCAGCACCCGGCAGGGGGCCTACAATGAGCAGTTCTTC
TRBV7-2	few	TRBJ2-7	-	CASSLYSWSSYEQYF	TGTGCCAGCAGCTTATATAGTTGGAGCTCCTACGAGCAGTACTTC
TRBV6-2/TRBV6-3	few	TRBJ1-6	-	CASSYSRGETSPLHF	TGTGCCAGCAGTTACTCGAGAGGGGAGACTTCACCCCTCCACTTT
TRBV20-1	-	TRBJ2-1	TRBD2	CSARTLAGDLNEQFF	TGCAGTGCTAGAACTCTAGCGGGAGATCTCAATGAGCAGTTCTTC
TRBV5-5	medium-sized	TRBJ2-7	-	CASSLVKGLLYEQYF	TGTGCCAGCAGCTTGGTTAAGGGCCTACTCTACGAGCAGTACTTC